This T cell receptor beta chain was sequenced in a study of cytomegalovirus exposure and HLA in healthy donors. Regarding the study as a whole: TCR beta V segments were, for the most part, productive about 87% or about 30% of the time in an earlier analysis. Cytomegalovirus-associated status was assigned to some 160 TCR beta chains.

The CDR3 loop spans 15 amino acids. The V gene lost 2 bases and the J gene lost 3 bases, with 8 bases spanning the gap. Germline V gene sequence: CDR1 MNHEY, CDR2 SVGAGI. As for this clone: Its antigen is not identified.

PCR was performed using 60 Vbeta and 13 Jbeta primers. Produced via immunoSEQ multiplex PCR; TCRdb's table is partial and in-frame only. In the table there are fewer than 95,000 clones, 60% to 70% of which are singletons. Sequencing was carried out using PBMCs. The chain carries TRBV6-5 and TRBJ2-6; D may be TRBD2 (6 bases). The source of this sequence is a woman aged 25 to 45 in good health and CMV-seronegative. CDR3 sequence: CASSYLGGGANVLTF. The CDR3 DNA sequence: TGTGCCAGCAGTTACCTCGGGGGTGGGGCCAACGTCCTGACTTTC.